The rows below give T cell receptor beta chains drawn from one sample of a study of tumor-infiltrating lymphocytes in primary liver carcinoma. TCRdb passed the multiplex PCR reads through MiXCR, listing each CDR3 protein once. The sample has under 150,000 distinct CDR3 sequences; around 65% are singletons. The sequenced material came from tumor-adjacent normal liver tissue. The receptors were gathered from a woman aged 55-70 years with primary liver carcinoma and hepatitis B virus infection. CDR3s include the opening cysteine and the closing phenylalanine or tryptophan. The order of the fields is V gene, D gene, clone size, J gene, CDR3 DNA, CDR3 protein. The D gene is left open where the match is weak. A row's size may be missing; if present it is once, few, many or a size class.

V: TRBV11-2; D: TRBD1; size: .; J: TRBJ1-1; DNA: TGTGTCAGCGGCTCCTTAACAGGGGATTGGAACACTGAAGCATTCTTT; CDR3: CVSGSLTGDWNTEAFF
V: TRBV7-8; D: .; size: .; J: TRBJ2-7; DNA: TGTGTCAGCAGCCCCCGGGAGAGGGGGTCCGAGCAGTACTTC; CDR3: CVSSPRERGSEQYF
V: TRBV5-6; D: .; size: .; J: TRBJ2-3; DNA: TGTGCCAGCAGCTTGCTGGGTAGTGGGCAGGCAGATACGCAGTATTTT; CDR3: CASSLLGSGQADTQYF
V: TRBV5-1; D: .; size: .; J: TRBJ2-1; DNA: TGCGCCAGCAGCCAAACCGACAGAGAGGGGAATAAGCAGTTCTTC; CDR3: CASSQTDREGNKQFF
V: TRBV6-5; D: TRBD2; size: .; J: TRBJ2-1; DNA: TGTCCCACCAGTCAAGGACTAGCGGGGCAGTTCTTC; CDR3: CPTSQGLAGQFF
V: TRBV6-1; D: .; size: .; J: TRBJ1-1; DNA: TGTGCCAGTAGCAGAAAGACAGAAAGAATGAACGCTGAAGCTTTCTTT; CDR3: CASSRKTERMNAEAFF
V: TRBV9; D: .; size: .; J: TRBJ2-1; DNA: TGTGCCAGCGAGGGGTTCAATGAGCAGTTCTTC; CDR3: CASEGFNEQFF
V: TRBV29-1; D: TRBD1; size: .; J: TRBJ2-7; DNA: TGCAGCGCCTGGGACAGGGTGCGCTTCGAGCAGTGCTTC; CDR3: CSAWDRVRFEQCF
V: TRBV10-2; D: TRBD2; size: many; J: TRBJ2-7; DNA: TGCGCCAGCAGCGTTAGCGGGAGGCCGAGCTCCTACGAGCAGTACTTC; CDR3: CASSVSGRPSSYEQYF
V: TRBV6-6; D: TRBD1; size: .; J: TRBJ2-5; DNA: TGTGCCAGCAATTCGGACAGGACGGTTTACGAGACCCAGTACTTC; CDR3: CASNSDRTVYETQYF
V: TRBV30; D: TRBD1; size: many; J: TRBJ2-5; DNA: TGTGCCTGGAGACGGGGACAGTCTCCTGTCCAAGAGACCCAGTACTTC; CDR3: CAWRRGQSPVQETQYF
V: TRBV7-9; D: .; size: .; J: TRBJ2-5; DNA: TGTGCCAGCAGCGATTCAGGATTTGGGGAGACCCAGTACTTC; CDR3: CASSDSGFGETQYF
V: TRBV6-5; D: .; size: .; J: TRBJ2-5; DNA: TGTGCCAGCAGGGGTAGGTGGCTGGAGATCCAGTACTTC; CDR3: CASRGRWLEIQYF
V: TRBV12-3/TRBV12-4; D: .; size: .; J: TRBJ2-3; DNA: TGTGCCAGCAGCCAGAGCCGGCCCCAGTATTTT; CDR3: CASSQSRPQYF
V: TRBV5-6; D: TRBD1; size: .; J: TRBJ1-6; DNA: TGTGCCAGCAGCTCAGGCCCCCGACAGGGGGCTGGATTACCCCTCCACTTT; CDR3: CASSSGPRQGAGLPLHF
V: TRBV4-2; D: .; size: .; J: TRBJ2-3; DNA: TGTGCCAACAGCCAAGTTAGAGGCACAGATATGCAGTATTTT; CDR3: CANSQVRGTDMQYF
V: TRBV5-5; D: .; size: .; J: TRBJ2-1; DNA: TGTGCCAGCAGCCGACGGGTTAATGAGCAGTTCTTC; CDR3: CASSRRVNEQFF
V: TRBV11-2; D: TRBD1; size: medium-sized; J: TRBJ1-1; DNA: TGTGCCAGCAGCCCAGGGCGGGGGACAGAGAACACTGAAGCTTTCTTT; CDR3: CASSPGRGTENTEAFF
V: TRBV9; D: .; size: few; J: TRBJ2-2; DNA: TGTGCCAGCAGCGTGGACACCGGGGAGCTGTTTTTT; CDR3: CASSVDTGELFF
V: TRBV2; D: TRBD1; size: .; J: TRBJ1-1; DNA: TGTGCCAGCAGGCTAGGGACAGGTATGGGTGAAGCTTTCTTT; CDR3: CASRLGTGMGEAFF
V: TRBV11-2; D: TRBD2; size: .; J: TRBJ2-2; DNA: TGTGCCAGCAGTTTATCCGGGCTGGTGTTTAGCGGGAGGGCTGGAGAGCTGTTTTTT; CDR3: CASSLSGLVFSGRAGELFF
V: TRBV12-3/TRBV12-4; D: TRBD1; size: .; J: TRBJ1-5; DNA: TGTGCCAGCAGTTCGAACAGGGGTCGTGGCCGTCACTCCCAGCATTTT; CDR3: CASSSNRGRGRHSQHF
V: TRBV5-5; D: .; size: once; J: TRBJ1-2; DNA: TGTGTCAGCAGCTGGGACATGAGGGCTAACTATGGCTACACCTTC; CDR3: CVSSWDMRANYGYTF
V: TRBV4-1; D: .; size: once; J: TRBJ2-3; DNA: TGCGCCAGAAGCCAAGATAGGGGGACTATCGGGACTACAGATACGCAGTATTTT; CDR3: CARSQDRGTIGTTDTQYF
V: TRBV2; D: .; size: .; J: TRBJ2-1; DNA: TGTGCCAGCAGTGAGGATTACACACATGAGCAGTTCTTC; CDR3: CASSEDYTHEQFF
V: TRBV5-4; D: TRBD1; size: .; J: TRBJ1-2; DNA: TGTGTCAGCAGCTTGGACAGGAGGGGATATGGCTACGCCTTC; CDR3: CVSSLDRRGYGYAF
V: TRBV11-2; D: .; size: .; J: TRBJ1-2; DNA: TGTGCCAGCAGCTTAGGGGCCGGTTCTGGCTGCACATTC; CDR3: CASSLGAGSGCTF
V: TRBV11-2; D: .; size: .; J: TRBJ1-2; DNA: TGTGCCAACAGCTTAGATCTGCGGGGAAACTATGGATACATCTTC; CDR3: CANSLDLRGNYGYIF
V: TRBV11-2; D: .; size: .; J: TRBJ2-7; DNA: TGTGCCAGCATAGCCTCGGGGGCAGGAGGCTACGAGCAGTACTTC; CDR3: CASIASGAGGYEQYF
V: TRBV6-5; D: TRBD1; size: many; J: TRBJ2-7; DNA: TGTGCCAGCAGTACGTCTTATACAGGGGACTACGAGCAGTACTTC; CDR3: CASSTSYTGDYEQYF
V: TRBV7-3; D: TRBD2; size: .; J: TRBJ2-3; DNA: TGTGCCAGCAGCCCAGGCGGGAGGCCCCTAAGTACAGATACGCAGTATTTT; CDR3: CASSPGGRPLSTDTQYF
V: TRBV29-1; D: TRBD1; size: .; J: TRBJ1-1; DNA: TGCGGCCTTGTACAGGGGCGTTGGAACACTGAAGCTTTCTTT; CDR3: CGLVQGRWNTEAFF
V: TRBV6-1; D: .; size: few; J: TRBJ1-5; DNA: TGTGCCAGCGCAAAGGTGGAGAATCAGTCCCAGCATTTT; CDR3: CASAKVENQSQHF
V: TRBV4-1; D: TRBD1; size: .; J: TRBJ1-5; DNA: TGCATCAGCAGCCTGGGGACAGGGCCGACTCAGCCCCAGCATTTT; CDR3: CISSLGTGPTQPQHF
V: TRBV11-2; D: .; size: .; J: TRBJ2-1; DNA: TGTGTTAGCAGTCCGGACTCGAGGTGTAGGGAGCAGTTCTTC; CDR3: CVSSPDSRCREQFF
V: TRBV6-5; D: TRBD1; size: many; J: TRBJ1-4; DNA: TGTGCCAGCAGGTCCCAGGGGGCCAATGAAAAACTGTTTTTT; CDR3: CASRSQGANEKLFF
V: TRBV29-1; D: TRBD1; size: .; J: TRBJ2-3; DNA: TGTAGCACCGCAGGGACAGGAGGCGGCACAGATACGCAGTATTTT; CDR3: CSTAGTGGGTDTQYF
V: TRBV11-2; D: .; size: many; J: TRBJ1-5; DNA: TGTGCCAGCAGCCTAAAAGGGGGACTGACGAATCAGCCCCAGCATTTT; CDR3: CASSLKGGLTNQPQHF
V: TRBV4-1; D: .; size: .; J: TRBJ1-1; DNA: TGCGCCAGCAGCCAAGACACAGGGAGTGGGTACACTGAAGCTTTCTTT; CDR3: CASSQDTGSGYTEAFF
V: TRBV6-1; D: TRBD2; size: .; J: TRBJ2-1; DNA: TGTGCCAGCAGGGCGGGAGAGACGGACACTGAGCAGTTCTTC; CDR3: CASRAGETDTEQFF
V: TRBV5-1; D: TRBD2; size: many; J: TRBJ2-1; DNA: TGCGCCAGCAGCTGGAGCCTCGGGGCGGGGGGATCCTACAATGAGCAGTTCTTC; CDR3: CASSWSLGAGGSYNEQFF
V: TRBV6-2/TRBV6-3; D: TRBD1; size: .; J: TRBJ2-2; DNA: TGTGCCAACATAGGACAGGGCGGAACCGGGGAACTGTTTTTT; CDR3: CANIGQGGTGELFF
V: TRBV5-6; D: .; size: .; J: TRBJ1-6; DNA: TGTGCCAGCAACTTAGTCTGGTCACCCCTCCACTTT; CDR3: CASNLVWSPLHF
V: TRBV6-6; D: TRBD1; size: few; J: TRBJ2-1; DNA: TGTGCCAGCAGGCAAGAACAGGGGTTAGGCAATGAGCAGTTCTTC; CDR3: CASRQEQGLGNEQFF
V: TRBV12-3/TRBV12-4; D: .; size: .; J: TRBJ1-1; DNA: TGTGCCAGTACTTGGAAAGGGGCGCGGCGCACTGGAGCTTTCTTT; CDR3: CASTWKGARRTGAFF
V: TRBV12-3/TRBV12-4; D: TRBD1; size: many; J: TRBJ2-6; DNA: TGTGCCAGCAGTCCTCACAGGGGGTCTCCATCTGGGGCCAACGTCCTGACTTTC; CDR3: CASSPHRGSPSGANVLTF
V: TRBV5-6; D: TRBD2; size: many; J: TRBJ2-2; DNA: TGTGCCAGCATCAAAATAGCGGGGACTAACACCGGGGAGCTGTTTTTT; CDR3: CASIKIAGTNTGELFF
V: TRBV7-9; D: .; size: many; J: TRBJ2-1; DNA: TGTGCCAGCAGCTTGGAGGGGGCTAGGGGCAATGAGCAGTTCTTC; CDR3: CASSLEGARGNEQFF
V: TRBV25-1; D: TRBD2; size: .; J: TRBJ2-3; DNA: TGTGCCAGCTCCCCGGGGGGTAGCTCAGATACGCAGTATTTT; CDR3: CASSPGGSSDTQYF
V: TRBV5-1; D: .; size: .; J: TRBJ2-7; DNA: TGCGTTAGCAGCTCCGGGTTCTCCTACGAGCAGTACTTC; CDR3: CVSSSGFSYEQYF
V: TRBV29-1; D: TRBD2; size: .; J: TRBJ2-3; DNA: TGCAGCATACACATGGGGGGGAGCACAGATACGCAGTATTTT; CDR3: CSIHMGGSTDTQYF
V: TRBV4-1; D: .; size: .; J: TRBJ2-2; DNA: TGCGCCAGCAGCCAAGCGCGGTTGTTGAACACCGGGGAGCTGTTATTT; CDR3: CASSQARLLNTGELLF
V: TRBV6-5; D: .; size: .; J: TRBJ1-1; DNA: TGTACCAGCAGCACCTGGACAGCGAACACTGAAGCTTTCTTT; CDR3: CTSSTWTANTEAFF
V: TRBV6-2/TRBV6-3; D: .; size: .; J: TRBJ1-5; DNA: TGTGCCTGTAGTTACACGCATCAGCCCCAGCATTTT; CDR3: CACSYTHQPQHF
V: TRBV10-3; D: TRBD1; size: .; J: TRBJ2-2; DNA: TGTGCCATCAGGGACAGGGACGACACCGGGGAGCTGTTTTTT; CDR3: CAIRDRDDTGELFF
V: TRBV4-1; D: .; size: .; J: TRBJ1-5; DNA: TGTGCCAGCAGCCCTTGGGGCCTTCGGCGAAGCAATCAGCCCCAGCGTTTT; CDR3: CASSPWGLRRSNQPQRF
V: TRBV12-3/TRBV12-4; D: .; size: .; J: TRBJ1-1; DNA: TGTGCCAGCAGTCGACAGGAGGCCCTCCTTATGGACACTGAAGCTTCCTTT; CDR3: CASSRQEALLMDTEASF